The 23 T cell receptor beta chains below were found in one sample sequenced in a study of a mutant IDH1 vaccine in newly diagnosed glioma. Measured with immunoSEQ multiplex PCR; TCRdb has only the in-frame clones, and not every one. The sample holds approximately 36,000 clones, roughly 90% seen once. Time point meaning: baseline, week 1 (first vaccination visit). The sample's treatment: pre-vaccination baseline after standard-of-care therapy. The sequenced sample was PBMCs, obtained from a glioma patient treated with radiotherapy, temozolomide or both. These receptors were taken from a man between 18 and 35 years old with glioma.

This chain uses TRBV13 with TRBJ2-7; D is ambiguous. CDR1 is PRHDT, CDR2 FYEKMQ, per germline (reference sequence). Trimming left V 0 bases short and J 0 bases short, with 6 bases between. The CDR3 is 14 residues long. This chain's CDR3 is CASSLGDGSYEQYF. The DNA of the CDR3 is TGTGCCAGCAGCTTAGGGGATGGCTCCTACGAGCAGTACTTC.

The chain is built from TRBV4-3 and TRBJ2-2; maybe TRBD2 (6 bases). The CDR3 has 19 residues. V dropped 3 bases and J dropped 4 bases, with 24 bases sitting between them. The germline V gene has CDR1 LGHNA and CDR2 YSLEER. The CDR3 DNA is TGCGCCAGCAGCCAGAAGGTGGTGGGAGGTTCGTCCAGCACCGGGGAGCTGTTTTTT. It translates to CASSQKVVGGSSSTGELFF.

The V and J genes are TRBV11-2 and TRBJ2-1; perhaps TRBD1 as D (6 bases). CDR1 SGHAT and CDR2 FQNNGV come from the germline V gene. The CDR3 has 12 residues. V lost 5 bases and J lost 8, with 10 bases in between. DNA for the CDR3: TGTGCCAGCAGCCAGGGGTCTTATGAGCAGTTCTTC. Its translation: CASSQGSYEQFF.

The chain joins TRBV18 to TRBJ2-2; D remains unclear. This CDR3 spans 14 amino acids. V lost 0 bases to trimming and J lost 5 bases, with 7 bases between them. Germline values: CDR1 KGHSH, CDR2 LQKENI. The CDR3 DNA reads TGTGCCAGCTCACCACCGCCGTTGACCGGGGAGCTGTTTTTT. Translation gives CASSPPPLTGELFF.

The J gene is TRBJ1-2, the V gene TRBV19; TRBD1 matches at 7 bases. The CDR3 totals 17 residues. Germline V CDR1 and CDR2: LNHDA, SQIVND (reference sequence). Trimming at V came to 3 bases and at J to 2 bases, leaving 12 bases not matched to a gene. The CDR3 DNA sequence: TGTGCCAGTAGTATGTGGGGAACCGGGACAGTCAACTATGGCTACACCTTC. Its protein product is CASSMWGTGTVNYGYTF. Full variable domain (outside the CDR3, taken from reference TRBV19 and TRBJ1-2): DGGITQSPKYLFRKEGQNVTLSCEQNLNHDAMYWYRQDPGQGLRLIYYSQIVNDFQKGDIAEGYSVSREKKESFPLTVTSAQKNPTAFYLCASSMWGTGTVNYGYTFGSGTRLTVV.

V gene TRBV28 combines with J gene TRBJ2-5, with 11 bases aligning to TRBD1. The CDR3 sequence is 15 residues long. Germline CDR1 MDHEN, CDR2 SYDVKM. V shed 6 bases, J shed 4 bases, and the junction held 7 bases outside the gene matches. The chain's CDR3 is CASSPLGTGGETQYF. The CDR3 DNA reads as TGTGCCAGCAGCCCCCTCGGGACAGGGGGAGAGACCCAGTACTTC.

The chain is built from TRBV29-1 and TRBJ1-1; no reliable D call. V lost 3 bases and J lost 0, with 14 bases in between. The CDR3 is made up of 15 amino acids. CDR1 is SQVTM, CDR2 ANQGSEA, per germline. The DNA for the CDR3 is TGCAGCGTTGATAGTCGACAAATAATGAACACTGAAGCTTTCTTT. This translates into CSVDSRQIMNTEAFF.

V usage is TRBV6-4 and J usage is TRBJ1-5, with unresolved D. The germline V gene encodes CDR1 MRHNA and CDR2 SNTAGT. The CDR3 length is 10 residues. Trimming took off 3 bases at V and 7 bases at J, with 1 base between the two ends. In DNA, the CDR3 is TGTGCCAGCAGTGAGCAGCCCCAGCATTTT. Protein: CASSEQPQHF.

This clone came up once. The CDR3 here is CASNPRGSGNTIYF. CDR3 bases: TGTGCCAGTAACCCCAGGGGCTCTGGAAACACCATATATTTT. This chain uses TRBV19 with TRBJ1-3; possibly TRBD1 for D (6 bases). This CDR3 has 14 residues. Germline loops: CDR1 LNHDA, CDR2 SQIVND (reference sequence). Between the trimmed V and J ends, which lost 7 bases and 0 bases, there was a span of 10 bases.

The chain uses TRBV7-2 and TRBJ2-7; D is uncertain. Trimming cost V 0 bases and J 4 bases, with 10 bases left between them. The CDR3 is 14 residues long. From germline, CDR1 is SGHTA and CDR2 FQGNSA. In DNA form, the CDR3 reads TGTGCCAGCAGCTTAGCGTCGACCGAGTACGAGCAGTACTTC. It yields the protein CASSLASTEYEQYF.

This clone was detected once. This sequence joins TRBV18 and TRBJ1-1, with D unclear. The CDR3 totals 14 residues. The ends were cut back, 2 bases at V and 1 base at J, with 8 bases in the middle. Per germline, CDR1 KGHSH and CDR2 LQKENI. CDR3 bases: TGTGCCAGCTCACCAGATGTAGGGAACACTGAAGCTTTCTTT. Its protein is CASSPDVGNTEAFF.

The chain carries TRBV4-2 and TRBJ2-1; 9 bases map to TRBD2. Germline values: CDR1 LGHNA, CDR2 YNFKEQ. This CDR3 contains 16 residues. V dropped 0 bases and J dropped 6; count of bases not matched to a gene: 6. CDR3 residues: CASSQDPSGNSNEQFF. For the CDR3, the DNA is TGTGCCAGCAGCCAAGATCCTAGCGGGAACTCCAATGAGCAGTTCTTC.

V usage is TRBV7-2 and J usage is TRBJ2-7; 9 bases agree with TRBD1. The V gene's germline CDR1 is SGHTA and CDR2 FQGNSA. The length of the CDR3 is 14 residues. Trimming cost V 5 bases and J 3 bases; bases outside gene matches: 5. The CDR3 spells CASSTGQGGYEQYF. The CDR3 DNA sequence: TGTGCCAGCAGCACGGGACAGGGAGGCTACGAGCAGTACTTC. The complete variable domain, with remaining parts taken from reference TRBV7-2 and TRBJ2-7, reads GAGVSQSPSNKVTEKGKDVELRCDPISGHTALYWYRQSLGQGLEFLIYFQGNSAPDKSGLPSDRFSAERTGGSVSTLTIQRTQQEDSAVYLCASSTGQGGYEQYFGPGTRLTVT.

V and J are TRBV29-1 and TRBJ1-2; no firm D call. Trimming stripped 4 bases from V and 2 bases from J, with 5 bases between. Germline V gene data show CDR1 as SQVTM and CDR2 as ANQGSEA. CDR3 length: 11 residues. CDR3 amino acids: CSVGWNYGYTF. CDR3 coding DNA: TGCAGCGTTGGGTGGAACTATGGCTACACCTTC.

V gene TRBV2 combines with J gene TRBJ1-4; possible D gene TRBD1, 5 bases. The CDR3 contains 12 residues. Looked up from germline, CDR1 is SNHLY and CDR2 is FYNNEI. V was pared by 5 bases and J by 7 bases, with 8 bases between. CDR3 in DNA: TGTGCCAGCAGTAAGACAGTTGAAAAACTGTTTTTT. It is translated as CASSKTVEKLFF.

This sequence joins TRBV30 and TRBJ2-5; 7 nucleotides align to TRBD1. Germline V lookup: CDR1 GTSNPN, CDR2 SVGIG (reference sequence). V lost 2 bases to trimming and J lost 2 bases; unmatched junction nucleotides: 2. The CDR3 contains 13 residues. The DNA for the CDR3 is TGTGCCTGGAGTTGGACAGGTCAAGAGACCCAGTACTTC. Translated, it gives CAWSWTGQETQYF.

The CDR3 DNA reads TGTGCCAGCAGCTCATTTAGCGGAGCTTTCTTT. Translation gives CASSSFSGAFF. This chain links TRBV7-2 with TRBJ1-1; D is unclear. The CDR3 sequence is 11 residues long. CDR1 SGHTA and CDR2 FQGNSA come from the germline V gene. Trimming pared 4 bases from V and 10 bases from J, leaving 10 bases between.

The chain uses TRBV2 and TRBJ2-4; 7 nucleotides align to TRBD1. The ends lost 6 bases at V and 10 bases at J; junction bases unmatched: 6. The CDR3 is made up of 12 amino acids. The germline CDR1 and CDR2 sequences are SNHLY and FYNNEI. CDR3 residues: CASSGTVRIQYF. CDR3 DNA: TGTGCCAGCAGCGGGACAGTACGGATTCAGTACTTC.

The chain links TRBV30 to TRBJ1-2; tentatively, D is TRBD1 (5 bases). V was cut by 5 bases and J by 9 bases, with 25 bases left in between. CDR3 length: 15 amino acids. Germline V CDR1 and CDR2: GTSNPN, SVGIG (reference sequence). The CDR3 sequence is CAWSAQGRGLDRYTF. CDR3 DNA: TGTGCCTGGTCGGCGCAGGGCCGGGGCCTAGACCGCTACACCTTC.

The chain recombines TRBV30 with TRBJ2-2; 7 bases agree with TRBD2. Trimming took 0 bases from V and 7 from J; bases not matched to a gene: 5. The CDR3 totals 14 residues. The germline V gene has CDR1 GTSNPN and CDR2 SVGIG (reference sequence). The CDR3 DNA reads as TGTGCCTGGAGTGTACTAGCGTGGGGCGGGGAGCTGTTTTTT. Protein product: CAWSVLAWGGELFF.

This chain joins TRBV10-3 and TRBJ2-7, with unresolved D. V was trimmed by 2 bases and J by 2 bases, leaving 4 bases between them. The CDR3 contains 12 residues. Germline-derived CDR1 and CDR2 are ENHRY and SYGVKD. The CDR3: CAISELAYEQYF. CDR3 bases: TGTGCCATCAGTGAGCTAGCCTACGAGCAGTACTTC.

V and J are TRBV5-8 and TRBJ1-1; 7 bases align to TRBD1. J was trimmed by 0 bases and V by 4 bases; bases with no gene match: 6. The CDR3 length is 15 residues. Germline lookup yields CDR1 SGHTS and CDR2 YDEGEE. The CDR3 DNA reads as TGTGCCAGCAGCCCTCGGGGACAGCTGAACACTGAAGCTTTCTTT. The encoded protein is CASSPRGQLNTEAFF.

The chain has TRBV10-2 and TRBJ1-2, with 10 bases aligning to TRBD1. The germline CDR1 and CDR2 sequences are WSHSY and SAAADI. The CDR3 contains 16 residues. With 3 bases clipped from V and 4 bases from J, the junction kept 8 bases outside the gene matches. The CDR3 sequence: CASSDPYRQGAYGYTF. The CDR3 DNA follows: TGCGCCAGCAGTGACCCCTACCGACAGGGGGCCTATGGCTACACCTTC.